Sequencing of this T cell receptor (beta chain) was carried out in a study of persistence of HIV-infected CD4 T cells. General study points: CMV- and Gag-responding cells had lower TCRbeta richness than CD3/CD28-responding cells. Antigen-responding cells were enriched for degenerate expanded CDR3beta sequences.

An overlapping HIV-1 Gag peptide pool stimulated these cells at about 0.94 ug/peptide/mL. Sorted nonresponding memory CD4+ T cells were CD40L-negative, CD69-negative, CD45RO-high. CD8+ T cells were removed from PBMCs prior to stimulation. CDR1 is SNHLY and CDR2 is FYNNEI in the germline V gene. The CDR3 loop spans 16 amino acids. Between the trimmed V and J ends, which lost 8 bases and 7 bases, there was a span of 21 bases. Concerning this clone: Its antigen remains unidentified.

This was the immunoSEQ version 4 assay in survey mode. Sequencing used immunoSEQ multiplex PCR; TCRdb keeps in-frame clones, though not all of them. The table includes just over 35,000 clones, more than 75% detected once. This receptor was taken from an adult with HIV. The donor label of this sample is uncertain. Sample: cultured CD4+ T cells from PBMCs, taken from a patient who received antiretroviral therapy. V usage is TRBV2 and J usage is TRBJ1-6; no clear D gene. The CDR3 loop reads CASVPRTREVNSPLHF. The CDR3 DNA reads TGTGCCAGCGTACCTCGGACCCGGGAGGTAAATTCACCCCTCCACTTT.